These 21 T cell receptor beta chains share one sample of origin, sequenced in a study of liver allograft versus peripheral blood T cells. Study information: Repertoires from peripheral blood of liver transplant recipients were compared with those inside their transplanted livers.

One entry per CDR3 protein results from TCRdb running MiXCR on the reads. The table lists roughly 11,000 distinct CDR3 sequences, about 25% of them singletons, with around 1.4% in the top ten. The source is a human patient who had a liver transplant. Certain T cells may be donor cells from the graft.

The J gene is TRBJ1-1, the V gene TRBV3-1; D is perhaps TRBD1 (6 bases). This CDR3 comprises 14 residues. Per the germline V gene, CDR1 is LGHDT and CDR2 is YNNKEL (reference sequence). V lost 6 bases to trimming and J lost 2 bases, with 13 bases between them. The CDR3 bases are TGTGCCAGCAGTCGGGCGGGGGCAAACACTGAAGCTTTCTTT. Translation gives CASSRAGANTEAFF. Full variable domain (missing parts from reference TRBV3-1 and TRBJ1-1): DTAVSQTPKYLVTQMGNDKSIKCEQNLGHDTMYWYKQDSKKFLKIMFSYNNKELIINETVPNRFSPKSPDKAHLNLHINSLELGDSAVYFCASSRAGANTEAFFGQGTRLTVV.

This CDR3 is CSARPRTGSFYGYTF. The CDR3 nucleotides are TGCAGTGCTAGGCCAAGGACAGGGTCGTTCTATGGCTACACCTTC. This chain links TRBV20-1 with TRBJ1-2; 8 positions agree with TRBD1. After removal of 3 bases from V and 4 bases from J, the junction contained 10 bases not matched to a gene. The CDR3 covers 15 residues. The germline V gene encodes CDR1 DFQATT and CDR2 SNEGSKA (reference sequence).

The V and J genes are TRBV7-3 and TRBJ1-5; maybe TRBD1 (5 bases). Germline values: CDR1 SGHTA, CDR2 FQGTGA. The germline V and J ends were trimmed by 2 bases and 6 bases, with 11 bases remaining between them. CDR3 length: 14 amino acids. Here the CDR3 reads CASSLRGVPQPQHF. CDR3 bases: TGTGCCAGCAGCTTACGGGGGGTTCCTCAGCCCCAGCATTTT.

This clonotype was found a few times. J is TRBJ1-1 and V is TRBV5-4, with D possibly being TRBD1 (5 bases). CDR1 is SGHNT, CDR2 YYREEE, per germline (reference sequence). CDR3 length: 14 residues. Trimming cost V 0 bases and J 2 bases, with 8 bases left between them. CDR3 in DNA: TGTGCCAGCAGCTTGGCTCAGGGCAACACTGAAGCTTTCTTT. Encoded protein: CASSLAQGNTEAFF.

The chain carries TRBV28 and TRBJ2-3; 7 bases are a match to TRBD2. Germline CDR1 MDHEN, CDR2 SYDVKM. The CDR3 length is 19 residues. Trimming took 3 bases from V and 0 from J; bases not matched to a gene: 15. In DNA form, the CDR3 reads TGTGCCAGCAGTTTTCAATTCTGGGCTAGCGGAGATAGCACAGATACGCAGTATTTT. Translated: CASSFQFWASGDSTDTQYF. The variable domain in full, completed from reference TRBV28 and TRBJ2-3, reads DVKVTQSSRYLVKRTGEKVFLECVQDMDHENMFWYRQDPGLGLRLIYFSYDVKMKEKGDIPEGYSVSREKKERFSLILESASTNQTSMYLCASSFQFWASGDSTDTQYFGPGTRLTVL.

CDR3 protein: CASTLGLGTETQYF. CDR3 sequence (DNA): TGTGCCAGCACCCTAGGTCTAGGAACGGAGACCCAGTACTTC. J is TRBJ2-5 and V is TRBV5-6; the D is unclear. Germline CDR1 reads SGHDT; CDR2 reads YYEEEE. V dropped 6 bases and J dropped 5 bases, with 17 bases sitting between them. The CDR3 has 14 amino acids.

This clonotype was seen only a few times. The chain recombines TRBV27 with TRBJ2-7; a weak D match, TRBD1 (6 bases). V was pared by 7 bases and J by 6 bases, with 13 bases between. The CDR3 runs 12 residues. Germline loops: CDR1 MNHEY, CDR2 SMNVEV (reference sequence). The CDR3 is CASKRAGVEQYF. The CDR3 DNA reads as TGTGCCAGCAAGAGGGCAGGGGTCGAGCAGTACTTC.

The rearrangement uses TRBV11-3 and TRBJ1-6; D unresolved. Germline loops: CDR1 SGHNT, CDR2 YENEEA. V shed 4 bases and J shed 7 bases, with 11 bases lying between them. The CDR3 loop spans 14 amino acids. DNA for the CDR3: TGTGCCAGCAGCTATCGGGGAACCAATTCACCCCTCCACTTT. Protein: CASSYRGTNSPLHF.

The chain carries TRBV12-3 or TRBV12-4 and TRBJ2-7, with D hard to call. V lost 0 bases and J 2 bases, leaving 5 bases between the germline ends. The CDR3 runs 13 residues. CDR3 residues: CASSLAVPYEQYF. The CDR3 DNA is TGTGCCAGCAGTTTAGCAGTGCCCTACGAGCAGTACTTC.

This clonotype was counted many times. The CDR3 nucleotides are TGTGCCTGGGGTACAGGGGGCGCTTTTTATTCCTATAATTCACCCCTCCACTTT. Its protein is CAWGTGGAFYSYNSPLHF. J is TRBJ1-6 and V is TRBV30, with TRBD1 matching 9 bases. Looked up from germline, CDR1 is GTSNPN and CDR2 is SVGIG (reference sequence). The CDR3 consists of 18 residues. J was trimmed by 1 base and V by 5 bases; bases with no gene match: 12.

In its sample, this clonotype ranks as medium-sized. The chain combines TRBV27 with TRBJ1-1, with no clear D. The ends were cut back, 8 bases at V and 0 bases at J, with 13 bases in the middle. The germline V gene encodes CDR1 MNHEY and CDR2 SMNVEV (reference sequence). This CDR3 has 14 amino acids. In nucleotides, the CDR3 is TGTGCCAGCCTGCCTCTCCCCGTGAACACTGAAGCTTTCTTT. It encodes CASLPLPVNTEAFF.

The chain employs TRBV6-5 and TRBJ1-5; possibly TRBD1 for D (5 bases). Trimming shortened V by 6 bases and J by 8 bases, and 23 bases separated the two germline ends. The CDR3 contains 16 residues. Germline CDR1 reads MNHEY; CDR2 reads SVGAGI. CDR3 nucleotide sequence: TGTGCCAGCAGATTTTTGCCGGGACCGCCGTTTGAGCCCCAGCATTTT. Its translation: CASRFLPGPPFEPQHF.

V is TRBV7-3 and J is TRBJ1-1; the D gene is possibly TRBD1 (6 bases). CDR1 is SGHTA and CDR2 is FQGTGA in the germline V gene. CDR3 length: 14 residues. The germline V and J ends were trimmed by 5 bases and 5 bases, with 15 bases remaining between them. CDR3 bases: TGTGCCAGCAGCCTTCTCAGGGGAGAGACTGAAGCTTTCTTT. Amino acids: CASSLLRGETEAFF.

This rearrangement joins TRBV12-5 to TRBJ1-2; no firm D call. The CDR3 has 12 amino acids. CDR1 is LGHNT, CDR2 FRNRAP, per germline. V shed 1 base and J shed 13 bases, with 13 bases lying between them. The CDR3: CASGLGRGESTF. The CDR3 nucleotides are TGTGCTAGTGGTTTGGGGCGAGGAGAGAGCACCTTC.

The rearrangement links TRBV5-6 to TRBJ1-2; no definite D call. CDR1 is SGHDT and CDR2 is YYEEEE in the germline V gene. V gave up 0 bases and J gave up 3 bases, with 6 bases separating them. This CDR3 contains 13 residues. CDR3 sequence (DNA): TGTGCCAGCAGCTTGGGAACAGACTATGGCTACACCTTC. The encoded protein is CASSLGTDYGYTF. Supplemented by reference TRBV5-6 and TRBJ1-2, the full variable domain reads DAGVTQSPTHLIKTRGQQVTLRCSPKSGHDTVSWYQQALGQGPQFIFQYYEEEERQRGNFPDRFSGHQFPNYSSELNVNALLLGDSALYLCASSLGTDYGYTFGSGTRLTVV.

This clonotype occurred a few times. This chain links TRBV7-9 with TRBJ1-1, with D maybe TRBD1 (6 bases). Between the trimmed V and J ends, which lost 7 bases and 3 bases, there was a span of 15 bases. Germline CDR1 is SEHNR and CDR2 is FQNEAQ (reference sequence). The CDR3 loop spans 14 amino acids. The CDR3 region is CASTQLGGDTEAFF. The DNA of the CDR3 is TGTGCCAGCACCCAATTGGGGGGCGACACTGAAGCTTTCTTT.

This chain connects TRBV7-9 to TRBJ1-2, with 7 bases aligning to TRBD1. Germline V gene data show CDR1 as SEHNR and CDR2 as FQNEAQ (reference sequence). The CDR3 is made up of 17 amino acids. Losses at the gene ends were 4 bases for V and 0 bases for J; bases not matched to a gene: 11. In DNA form, the CDR3 reads TGTGCCAGCAGCTCCGCGACTAACAGGGGCGCTAACTATGGCTACACCTTC. Protein product: CASSSATNRGANYGYTF.

This clonotype was seen only a few times. V usage is TRBV6-2 or TRBV6-3 and J usage is TRBJ2-7, with D possibly being TRBD1 (6 bases). The CDR3 is 14 residues long. V shed 10 bases and J shed 0 bases, with 16 bases lying between them. Germline V gene sequence: CDR1 MNHEY, CDR2 SVGEGT. DNA for the CDR3: TGTGCCACCTCACGGGACAACTACTCCTACGAGCAGTACTTC. Amino acids: CATSRDNYSYEQYF.

By share, this clonotype ranks as medium-sized. The chain employs TRBV6-1 and TRBJ1-1; unclear D gene. Per germline, CDR1 MNHNS and CDR2 SASEGT. Trimming left V 6 bases short and J 2 bases short, with 10 bases between. The CDR3 has 13 residues. The chain's CDR3 is CASSGWGNTEAFF. CDR3 coding DNA: TGTGCCAGCAGCGGGTGGGGTAACACTGAAGCTTTCTTT.

This clonotype was detected many times. J is TRBJ2-7 and V is TRBV6-5; 8 bases agree with TRBD2. From germline, CDR1 is MNHEY and CDR2 SVGAGI. The V gene end was trimmed by 5 bases and the J gene end by 4 bases; junction bases not matched to a gene: 7. The CDR3 loop spans 14 amino acids. The CDR3 region is CASSTLAGGYEQYF. Written as DNA, the CDR3 is TGTGCCAGCAGTACGCTTGCGGGAGGTTACGAGCAGTACTTC.

The V call is TRBV6-5, the J call TRBJ2-7; tentatively, D is TRBD2 (6 bases). V lost 6 bases to trimming and J lost 6 bases, with 21 bases between them. CDR1 MNHEY and CDR2 SVGAGI come from the germline V gene. The CDR3 contains 15 residues. The CDR3 region has the DNA TGTGCCAGCAGGAGAGACCGGGCGGGGACCTTCGAGCAGTACTTC. Its protein product is CASRRDRAGTFEQYF.